A selection of T cell receptor beta chains follows, all from one sample in a study of identifying expanded T cells in peripheral blood. Using immunoSEQ multiplex PCR, the repertoire was profiled, and TCRdb retains in-frame clones only, with some absent. The sample consists of some 72,000 clones, roughly 90% of them appearing once. Sequencing used blood. Every receptor here comes from a person aged 18 to 69 in good health. The CDR3 runs from the conserved cysteine through the conserved F or W. The D gene is left open where the match is weak. Not all rows give a size; the values are once, few, many and, for expanded clones, a class.

.	TRBV13	TRBJ2-2	.	CASSLKLYTGELFF	TGTGCCAGCAGCTTAAAACTGTACACCGGGGAGCTGTTTTTT
.	TRBV11-2	TRBJ1-2	.	CASSLVPGNYGYTF	TGTGCCAGCAGCTTAGTCCCGGGAAACTATGGCTACACCTTC
.	TRBV10-3	TRBJ1-2	.	CAISETGAGNGYTF	TGTGCCATCAGTGAGACGGGGGCAGGGAATGGCTACACCTTC
.	TRBV7-9	TRBJ1-2	.	CASSSPAQNYGYTF	TGTGCCAGCAGCTCCCCGGCACAGAACTATGGCTACACCTTC
.	TRBV10-3	TRBJ2-2	.	CAISQNTGELFF	TGTGCCATCAGTCAAAACACCGGGGAGCTGTTTTTT
.	TRBV5-3	TRBJ2-1	.	CARSWGLPRTLNEQFF	TGTGCCAGAAGCTGGGGACTTCCGCGAACTCTCAATGAGCAGTTCTTC
.	TRBV10-3	TRBJ2-7	TRBD2	CAISEGLAGVRYEQYF	TGTGCCATCAGTGAGGGACTAGCGGGAGTTCGGTACGAGCAGTACTTC
.	TRBV19	TRBJ2-1	TRBD2	CASRSSGTSADEQFF	TGTGCCAGTAGATCCTCCGGGACTAGTGCGGATGAGCAGTTCTTC
few	TRBV9	TRBJ2-5	.	CASSYVGGTEETQYF	TGTGCCAGCAGCTATGTGGGGGGGACAGAAGAGACCCAGTACTTC
few	TRBV15	TRBJ1-1	TRBD1	CATRISRGMNTEAFF	TGTGCCACCAGGATTAGCAGGGGGATGAACACTGAAGCTTTCTTT
.	TRBV7-8	TRBJ2-5	TRBD2	CASSLMGGGVQETQYF	TGTGCCAGCAGCTTAATGGGCGGGGGGGTCCAAGAGACCCAGTACTTC
.	TRBV5-6	TRBJ2-3	.	CASSLGGSWGTDTQYF	TGTGCCAGCAGCTTGGGTGGGAGTTGGGGCACAGATACGCAGTATTTT
.	TRBV20-1	TRBJ1-2	.	CSARTSGGYTF	TGCAGTGCTAGAACCAGCGGGGGCTACACCTTC
once	TRBV9	TRBJ2-7	TRBD2	CASSVGGLADLYEQYF	TGTGCCAGCAGCGTAGGGGGACTAGCGGACCTCTACGAGCAGTACTTC
.	TRBV18	TRBJ2-6	.	CASSPNGWSGANVLTF	TGTGCCAGCTCACCCAACGGCTGGTCTGGGGCCAACGTCCTGACTTTC
.	TRBV7-8	TRBJ2-5	TRBD2	CASSTRLAGEETQYF	TGTGCCAGCAGCACACGACTAGCGGGAGAGGAGACCCAGTACTTC
few	TRBV30	TRBJ1-3	.	CAWSVHSSGNTIYF	TGTGCCTGGAGTGTACACAGCTCTGGAAACACCATATATTTT
.	TRBV19	TRBJ1-1	.	CASSEREKGWAEAFF	TGTGCCAGTAGCGAGAGGGAGAAGGGGTGGGCTGAAGCTTTCTTT
.	TRBV5-4	TRBJ2-3	TRBD2	CASSLAGGSTDTQYF	TGTGCCAGCAGCTTAGCGGGGGGTTCCACAGATACGCAGTATTTT
.	TRBV7-8	TRBJ1-4	.	CASSLRGNEKLFF	TGTGCCAGCAGCTTAAGGGGTAATGAAAAACTGTTTTTT
once	TRBV28	TRBJ2-7	TRBD2	CASRNSGSYEQYF	TGTGCCAGCAGGAATAGCGGGAGCTACGAGCAGTACTTC
.	TRBV5-6	TRBJ2-5	TRBD1	CASSSLSNRGEETQYF	TGTGCCAGCAGCTCCCTCTCCAACAGGGGAGAAGAGACCCAGTACTTC
.	TRBV27	TRBJ2-7	TRBD1	CASSLAGGGYEQYF	TGTGCCAGCAGTTTAGCAGGGGGCGGGTACGAGCAGTACTTC
.	TRBV5-1	TRBJ1-1	.	CASISGGGMNTEAFF	TGCGCCAGCATCTCAGGCGGGGGTATGAACACTGAAGCTTTCTTT
.	TRBV19	TRBJ2-1	.	CASSIRGQQQNYNEQFF	TGTGCCAGTAGTATAAGAGGACAGCAGCAGAATTACAATGAGCAGTTCTTC
.	TRBV6-6	TRBJ2-7	.	CASSYSPGTPYEQYF	TGTGCCAGCAGTTACTCCCCCGGAACCCCCTACGAGCAGTACTTC
.	TRBV28	TRBJ2-6	TRBD1	CASSLLQGDGANVLTF	TGTGCCAGCAGTTTACTTCAGGGGGACGGGGCCAACGTCCTGACTTTC
.	TRBV6-1	TRBJ1-2	.	CASYRSFYGYTF	TGTGCCAGTTACAGGAGCTTCTATGGCTACACCTTC
.	TRBV9	TRBJ2-3	TRBD2	CASSVAPLAGGFTDTQYF	TGTGCCAGCAGCGTAGCCCCTTTAGCGGGAGGGTTCACAGATACGCAGTATTTT
.	TRBV4-3	TRBJ2-7	.	CASSQMALGTYEQYF	TGCGCCAGCAGCCAAATGGCCCTAGGAACCTACGAGCAGTACTTC
.	TRBV6-4	TRBJ2-6	.	CASTPMVASGANVLTF	TGTGCCAGCACTCCTATGGTGGCCTCTGGGGCCAACGTCCTGACTTTC
.	TRBV6-5	TRBJ1-3	TRBD1	CASSWTGRSGNTIYF	TGTGCCAGCAGTTGGACAGGGAGGTCTGGAAACACCATATATTTT
.	TRBV6-5	TRBJ2-3	.	CASSRVPDTQYF	TGTGCCAGCAGTCGAGTCCCAGATACGCAGTATTTT
.	TRBV28	TRBJ1-4	.	CASSSGVLRQESSEKLFF	TGTGCCAGCTCCTCAGGCGTACTACGACAGGAATCAAGTGAAAAACTGTTTTTT
.	TRBV5-5	TRBJ1-1	.	CASSLGGGLNTEAFF	TGTGCCAGCAGCTTGGGAGGGGGGCTGAACACTGAAGCTTTCTTT
.	TRBV7-2	TRBJ2-2	TRBD1	CASRPTGGAGNTGELFF	TGTGCCAGCAGACCTACAGGGGGAGCCGGTAACACCGGGGAGCTGTTTTTT
.	TRBV19	TRBJ2-5	.	CASSRQGQETQYF	TGTGCCAGTAGCAGGCAGGGGCAAGAGACCCAGTACTTC
.	TRBV30	TRBJ1-1	.	CAWSSGTEAFF	TGTGCCTGGAGTAGTGGGACTGAAGCTTTCTTT
.	TRBV4-2	TRBJ2-7	.	CASSQEGLYEQYF	TGTGCCAGCAGCCAAGAGGGGCTCTACGAGCAGTACTTC
.	TRBV29-1	TRBJ2-4	.	CSVALGHQLGTKNIQYF	TGCAGCGTTGCTTTGGGACACCAATTGGGAACCAAAAACATTCAGTACTTC